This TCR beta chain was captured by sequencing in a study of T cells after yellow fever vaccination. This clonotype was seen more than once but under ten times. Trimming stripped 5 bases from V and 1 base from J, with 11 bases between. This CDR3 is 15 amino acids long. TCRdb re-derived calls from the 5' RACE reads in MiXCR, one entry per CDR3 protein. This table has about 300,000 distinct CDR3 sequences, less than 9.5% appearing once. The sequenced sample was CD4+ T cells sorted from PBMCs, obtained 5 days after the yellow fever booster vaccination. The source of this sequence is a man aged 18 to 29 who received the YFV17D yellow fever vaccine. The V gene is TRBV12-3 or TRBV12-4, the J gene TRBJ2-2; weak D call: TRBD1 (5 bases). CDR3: CASSQGPRNTGELFF. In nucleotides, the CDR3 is TGTGCCAGCAGTCAGGGCCCTAGGAACACCGGGGAGCTGTTTTTT.